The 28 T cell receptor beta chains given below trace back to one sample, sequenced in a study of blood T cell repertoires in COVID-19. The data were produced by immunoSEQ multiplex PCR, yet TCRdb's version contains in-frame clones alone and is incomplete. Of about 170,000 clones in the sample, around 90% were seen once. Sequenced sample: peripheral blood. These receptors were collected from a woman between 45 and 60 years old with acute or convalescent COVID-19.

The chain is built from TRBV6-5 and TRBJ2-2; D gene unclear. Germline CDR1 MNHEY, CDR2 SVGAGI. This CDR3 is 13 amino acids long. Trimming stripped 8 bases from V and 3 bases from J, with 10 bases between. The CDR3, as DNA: TGTGCCAGCTATGTGTCTTACACCGGGGAGCTGTTTTTT. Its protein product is CASYVSYTGELFF.

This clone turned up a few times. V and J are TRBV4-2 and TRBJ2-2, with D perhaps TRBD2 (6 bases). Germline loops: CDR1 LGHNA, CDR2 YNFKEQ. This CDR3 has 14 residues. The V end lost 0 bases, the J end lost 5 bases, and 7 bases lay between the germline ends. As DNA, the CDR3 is TGTGCCAGCAGCCAAGATGGGAGGACCGGGGAGCTGTTTTTT. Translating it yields CASSQDGRTGELFF.

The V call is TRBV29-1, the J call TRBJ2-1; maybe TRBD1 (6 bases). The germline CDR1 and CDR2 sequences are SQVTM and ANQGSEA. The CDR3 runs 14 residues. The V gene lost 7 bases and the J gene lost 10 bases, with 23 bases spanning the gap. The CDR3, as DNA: TGCAGCGGAGGAAGGGTAAGGGGGAAGGACGAGCAGTTCTTC. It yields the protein CSGGRVRGKDEQFF.

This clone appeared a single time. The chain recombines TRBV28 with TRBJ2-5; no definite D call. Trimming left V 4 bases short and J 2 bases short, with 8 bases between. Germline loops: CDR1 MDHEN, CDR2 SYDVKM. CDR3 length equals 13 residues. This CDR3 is CASSSTAQETQYF. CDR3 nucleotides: TGTGCCAGCAGTTCAACAGCTCAAGAGACCCAGTACTTC. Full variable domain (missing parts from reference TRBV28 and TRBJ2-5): DVKVTQSSRYLVKRTGEKVFLECVQDMDHENMFWYRQDPGLGLRLIYFSYDVKMKEKGDIPEGYSVSREKKERFSLILESASTNQTSMYLCASSSTAQETQYFGPGTRLLVL.

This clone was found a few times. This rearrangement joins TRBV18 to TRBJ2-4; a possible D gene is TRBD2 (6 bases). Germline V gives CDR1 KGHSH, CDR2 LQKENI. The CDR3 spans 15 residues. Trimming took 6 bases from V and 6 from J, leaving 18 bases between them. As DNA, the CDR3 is TGTGCCAGCTCCCTAAATACGGGAGTAGGAAACATTCAGTACTTC. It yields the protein CASSLNTGVGNIQYF.

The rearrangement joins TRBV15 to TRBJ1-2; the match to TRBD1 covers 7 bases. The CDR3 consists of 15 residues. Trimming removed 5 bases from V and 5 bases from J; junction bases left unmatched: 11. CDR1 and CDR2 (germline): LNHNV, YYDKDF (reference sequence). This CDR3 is CATSDGDRRRYGYTF. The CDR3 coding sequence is TGTGCCACCAGCGATGGGGACAGACGGAGGTATGGCTACACCTTC.

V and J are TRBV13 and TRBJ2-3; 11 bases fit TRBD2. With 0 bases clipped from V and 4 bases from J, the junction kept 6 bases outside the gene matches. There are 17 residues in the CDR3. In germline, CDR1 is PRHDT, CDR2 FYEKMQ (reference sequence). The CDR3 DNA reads TGTGCCAGCAGCTTAGGGCTAGCGGGGGGCAGGGCAGATACGCAGTATTTT. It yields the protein CASSLGLAGGRADTQYF.

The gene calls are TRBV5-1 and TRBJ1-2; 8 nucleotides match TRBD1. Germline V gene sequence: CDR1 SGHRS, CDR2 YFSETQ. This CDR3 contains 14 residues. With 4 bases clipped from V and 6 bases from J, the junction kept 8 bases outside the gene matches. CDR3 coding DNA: TGCGCCAGCAGCACGTCGACAGGGGAGGATGGCTACACCTTC. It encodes CASSTSTGEDGYTF. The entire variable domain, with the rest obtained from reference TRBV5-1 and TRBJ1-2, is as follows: KAGVTQTPRYLIKTRGQQVTLSCSPISGHRSVSWYQQTPGQGLQFLFEYFSETQRNKGNFPGRFSGRQFSNSRSEMNVSTLELGDSALYLCASSTSTGEDGYTFGSGTRLTVV.

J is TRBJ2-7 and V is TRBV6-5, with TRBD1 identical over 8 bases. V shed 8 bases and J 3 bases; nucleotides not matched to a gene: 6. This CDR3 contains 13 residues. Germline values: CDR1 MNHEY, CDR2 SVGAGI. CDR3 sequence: CASRTGRNYEQYF. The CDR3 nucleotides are TGTGCCAGCCGGACAGGGAGGAACTACGAGCAGTACTTC.

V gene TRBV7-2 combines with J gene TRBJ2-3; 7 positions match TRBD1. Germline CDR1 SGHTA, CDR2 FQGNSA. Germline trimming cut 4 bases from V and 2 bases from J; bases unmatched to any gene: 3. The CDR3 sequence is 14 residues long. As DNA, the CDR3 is TGTGCCAGCAGCTCCGGACAGGTCACAGATACGCAGTATTTT. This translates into CASSSGQVTDTQYF.

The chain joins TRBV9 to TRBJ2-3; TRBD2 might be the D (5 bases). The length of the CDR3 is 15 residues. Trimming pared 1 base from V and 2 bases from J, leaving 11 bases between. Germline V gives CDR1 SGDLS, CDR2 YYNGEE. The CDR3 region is CASSVKSGLTDTQYF. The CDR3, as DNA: TGTGCCAGCAGCGTAAAAAGCGGACTCACAGATACGCAGTATTTT.

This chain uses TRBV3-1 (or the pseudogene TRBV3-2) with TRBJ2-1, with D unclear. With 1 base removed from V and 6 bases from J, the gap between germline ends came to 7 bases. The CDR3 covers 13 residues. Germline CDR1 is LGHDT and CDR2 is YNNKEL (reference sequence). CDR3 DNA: TGTGCCAGCAGCCAAGCGATAGCCAATGAGCAGTTCTTC. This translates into CASSQAIANEQFF.

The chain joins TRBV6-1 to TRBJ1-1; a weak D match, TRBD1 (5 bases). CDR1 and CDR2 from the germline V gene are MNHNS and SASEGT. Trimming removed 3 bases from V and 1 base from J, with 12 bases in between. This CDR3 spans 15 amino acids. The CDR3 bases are TGTGCCAGCAGTGAGCCAGGGTGGGGGAACACTGAAGCTTTCTTT. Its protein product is CASSEPGWGNTEAFF.

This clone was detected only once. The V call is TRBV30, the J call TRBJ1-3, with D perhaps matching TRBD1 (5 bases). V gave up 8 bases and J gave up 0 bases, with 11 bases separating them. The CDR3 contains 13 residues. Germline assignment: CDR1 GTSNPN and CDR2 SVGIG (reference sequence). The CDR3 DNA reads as TGTGCCGGAGACAGACACTCTGGAAACACCATATATTTT. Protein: CAGDRHSGNTIYF.

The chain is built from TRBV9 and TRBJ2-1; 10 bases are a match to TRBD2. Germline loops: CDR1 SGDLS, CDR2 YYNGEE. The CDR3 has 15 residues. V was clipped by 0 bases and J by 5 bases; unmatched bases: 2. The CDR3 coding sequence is TGTGCCAGCAGCGTAGTTACTAGCGGGGACAATGAGCAGTTCTTC. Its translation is CASSVVTSGDNEQFF.

CDR3 bases: TGTGCCAGCAGTTTACCCGACAGAGGCTACACCTTC. Its protein product is CASSLPDRGYTF. The chain employs TRBV28 and TRBJ1-2, with TRBD1 as a possible D gene (5 bases). Per germline, CDR1 MDHEN and CDR2 SYDVKM. The V end lost 2 bases, the J end lost 8 bases, and 9 bases lay between the germline ends. The CDR3 has 12 amino acids.

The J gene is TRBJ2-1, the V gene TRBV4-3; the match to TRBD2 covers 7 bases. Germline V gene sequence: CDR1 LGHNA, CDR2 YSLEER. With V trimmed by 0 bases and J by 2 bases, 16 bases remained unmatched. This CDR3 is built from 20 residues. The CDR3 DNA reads TGCGCCAGCAGCCAAGAAGGGTGGTCGGGGGGAGCTGTTACCTACAATGAGCAGTTCTTC. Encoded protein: CASSQEGWSGGAVTYNEQFF.

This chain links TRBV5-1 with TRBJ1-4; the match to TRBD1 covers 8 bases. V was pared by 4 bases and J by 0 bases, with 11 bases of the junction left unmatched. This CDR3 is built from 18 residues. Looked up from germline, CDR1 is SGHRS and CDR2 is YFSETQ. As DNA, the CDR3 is TGCGCCAGCAGCCCCACCCCAGGGGGCTCCACAACTAATGAAAAACTGTTTTTT. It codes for CASSPTPGGSTTNEKLFF.

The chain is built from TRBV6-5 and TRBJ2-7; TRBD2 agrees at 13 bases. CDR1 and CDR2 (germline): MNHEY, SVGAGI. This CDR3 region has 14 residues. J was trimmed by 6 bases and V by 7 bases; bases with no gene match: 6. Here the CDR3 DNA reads TGTGCCAGCAAGGACAGACTAGCGGGGGGCGAGCAGTACTTC. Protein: CASKDRLAGGEQYF.

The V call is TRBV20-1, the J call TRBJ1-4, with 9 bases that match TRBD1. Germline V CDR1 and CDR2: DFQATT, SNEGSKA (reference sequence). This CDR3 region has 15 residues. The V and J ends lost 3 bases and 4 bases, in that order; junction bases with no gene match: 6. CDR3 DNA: TGCAGTGCTAGTAGAGGGACAGGGTTTAATGAAAAACTGTTTTTT. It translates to CSASRGTGFNEKLFF.

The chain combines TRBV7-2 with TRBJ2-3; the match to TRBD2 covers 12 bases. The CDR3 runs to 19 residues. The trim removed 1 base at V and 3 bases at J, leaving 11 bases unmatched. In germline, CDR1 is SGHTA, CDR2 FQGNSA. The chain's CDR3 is CASSLVASGGASGTDTQYF. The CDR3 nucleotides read TGTGCCAGCAGCTTAGTGGCTAGCGGGGGGGCCTCAGGAACAGATACGCAGTATTTT.

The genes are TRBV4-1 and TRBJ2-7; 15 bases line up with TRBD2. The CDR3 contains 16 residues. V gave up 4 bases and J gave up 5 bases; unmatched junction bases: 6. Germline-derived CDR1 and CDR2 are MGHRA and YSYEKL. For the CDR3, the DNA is TGCGCCAGCAGCCTGGGACTAGCGGGAGGTTACGACGAGCAGTACTTC. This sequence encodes CASSLGLAGGYDEQYF.

The CDR3 DNA reads as TGTGCCAGCAGTGAGACAGGGGGTTGGGATGGCTACACCTTC. This translates into CASSETGGWDGYTF. V and J are TRBV25-1 and TRBJ1-2, with TRBD1 matching 9 bases. The CDR3 is 14 residues long. J gave up 6 bases and V 3 bases, and 5 bases lay outside the gene matches. CDR1 and CDR2 (germline): MGHDK, SYGVNS.

The CDR3 sequence is CASSLKDSGVYEQYF. Here the CDR3 DNA reads TGTGCCAGCAGCTTAAAGGACTCGGGTGTCTACGAGCAGTACTTC. V gene TRBV7-6 combines with J gene TRBJ2-7; possibly TRBD2 for D (5 bases). CDR3 size: 15 residues. Germline CDR1 and CDR2: SGHVS and FNYEAQ. Trimming cost V 2 bases and J 3 bases, with 14 bases left between them.

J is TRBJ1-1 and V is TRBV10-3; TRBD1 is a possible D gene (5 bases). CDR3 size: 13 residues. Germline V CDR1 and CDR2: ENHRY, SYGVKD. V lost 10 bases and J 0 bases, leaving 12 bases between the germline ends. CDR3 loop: CATSGLMNTEAFF. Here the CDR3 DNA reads TGTGCCACTTCGGGACTTATGAACACTGAAGCTTTCTTT.

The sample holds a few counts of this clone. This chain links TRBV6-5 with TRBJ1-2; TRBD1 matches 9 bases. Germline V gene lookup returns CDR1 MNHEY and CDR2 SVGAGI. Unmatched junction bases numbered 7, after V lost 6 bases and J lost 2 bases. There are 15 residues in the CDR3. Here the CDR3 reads CASSRGTGSNYGYTF. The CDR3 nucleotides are TGTGCCAGCAGCCGGGGGACAGGGAGCAACTATGGCTACACCTTC.

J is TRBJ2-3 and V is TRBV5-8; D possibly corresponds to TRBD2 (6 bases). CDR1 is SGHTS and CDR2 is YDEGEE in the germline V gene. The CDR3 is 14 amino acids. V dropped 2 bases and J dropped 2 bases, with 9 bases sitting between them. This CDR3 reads CASSFGGPTDTQYF. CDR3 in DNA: TGTGCCAGCAGCTTCGGAGGGCCCACAGATACGCAGTATTTT. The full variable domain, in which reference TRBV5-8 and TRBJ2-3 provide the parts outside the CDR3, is EAGVTQSPTHLIKTRGQQATLRCSPISGHTSVYWYQQALGLGLQFLLWYDEGEERNRGNFPPRFSGRQFPNYSSELNVNALELEDSALYLCASSFGGPTDTQYFGPGTRLTVL.

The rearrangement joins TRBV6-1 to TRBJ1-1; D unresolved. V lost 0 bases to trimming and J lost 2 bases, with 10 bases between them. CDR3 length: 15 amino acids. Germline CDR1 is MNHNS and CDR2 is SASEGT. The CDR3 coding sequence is TGTGCCAGCAGTGAAGCGCTTCGGGGTAACACTGAAGCTTTCTTT. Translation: CASSEALRGNTEAFF.